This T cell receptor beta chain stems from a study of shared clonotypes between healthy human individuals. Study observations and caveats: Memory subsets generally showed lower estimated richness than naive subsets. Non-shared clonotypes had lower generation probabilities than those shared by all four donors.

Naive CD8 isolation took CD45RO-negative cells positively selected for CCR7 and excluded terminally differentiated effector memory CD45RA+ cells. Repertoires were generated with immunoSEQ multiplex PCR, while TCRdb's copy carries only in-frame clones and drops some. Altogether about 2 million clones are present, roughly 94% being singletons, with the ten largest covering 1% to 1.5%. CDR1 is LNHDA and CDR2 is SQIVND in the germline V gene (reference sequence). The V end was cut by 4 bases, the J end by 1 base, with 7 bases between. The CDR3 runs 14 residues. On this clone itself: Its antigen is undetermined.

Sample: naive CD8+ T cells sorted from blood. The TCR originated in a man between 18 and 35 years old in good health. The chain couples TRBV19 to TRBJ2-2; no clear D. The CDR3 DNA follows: TGTGCCAGTAGTAGTAGGCTGAACACCGGGGAGCTGTTTTTT. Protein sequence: CASSSRLNTGELFF.